The T cell receptor (beta chain) under discussion was sequenced for a study of T cell changes during pregnancy in multiple sclerosis. Germline lookup yields CDR1 SQVTM and CDR2 ANQGSEA. The V end was cut by 4 bases, the J end by 5 bases, with 17 bases between. The CDR3 length is 14 residues. TCRdb's table, derived via immunoSEQ multiplex PCR, lists solely in-frame clones and lacks some. Among about 120,000 clones listed, approximately 95% were seen once. The receptor was derived from a female donor with multiple sclerosis, enrolled in a pregnancy study. The sequences come from peripheral blood, collected before pregnancy. The chain joins TRBV29-1 to TRBJ1-2; D possibly corresponds to TRBD1 (6 bases). This CDR3 is CSVGEGGGQYGYTF. The CDR3 nucleotides are TGCAGCGTTGGAGAGGGGGGGGGACAATATGGCTACACCTTC.